This T cell receptor beta chain was recorded in a study of OX40 agonist ivuxolimab in advanced cancers. This clone showed up just once. V was pared by 0 bases and J by 9 bases, with 21 bases between. The CDR3 covers 16 residues. Germline CDR1 is GTSNPN and CDR2 is SVGIG (reference sequence). The data were produced by immunoSEQ multiplex PCR, yet TCRdb's version contains in-frame clones alone and is incomplete. The data contain roughly 26,000 clones, 76% of them singletons. The input for sequencing was CD4+ or CD8+ T cells sorted from blood, taken in a trial of the OX40 agonist ivuxolimab. This TCR came from an adult with an advanced solid tumor such as melanoma, head and neck, liver or kidney cancer. The genes are TRBV30 and TRBJ2-1; perhaps TRBD2 as D (6 bases). CDR3 in DNA: TGTGCCTGGAGTGTATACCGGGCCCCCGACGGGGGTGAGCAGTTCTTC. Translated, it gives CAWSVYRAPDGGEQFF.